This T cell receptor (beta chain) emerged from a study of blood T cell repertoires in COVID-19. Study details: Some COVID-19 samples were acute and others convalescent; all came from the United States, Italy and Spain. T cells, B-cell-depleted T cells, or PBMCs supplied cDNA or gDNA.

Under the authors' procedure: Estimated nucleated cell counts came from reference gene primer amplification. Profiled with immunoSEQ multiplex PCR; TCRdb holds only in-frame clones, not every one. That table is the source of V, J and clone size, and D and trimming were worked out from the DNA. The sample includes about 27,000 clones, about nine tenths of them seen just once. The V gene lost 5 bases and the J gene lost 0 bases, with 14 bases spanning the gap. CDR1 MNHEY and CDR2 SMNVEV come from the germline V gene (reference sequence). The CDR3 is 16 residues long. The V and J genes are TRBV27 and TRBJ2-1; the D gene is possibly TRBD1 (6 bases). This TCR was sampled from a woman between 45 and 60 years old with active COVID-19. The sample taken for sequencing was peripheral blood. For the CDR3, the DNA is TGTGCCAGCAGTCCGAGGACAGACAGCTCCTACAATGAGCAGTTCTTC. Translation gives CASSPRTDSSYNEQFF.